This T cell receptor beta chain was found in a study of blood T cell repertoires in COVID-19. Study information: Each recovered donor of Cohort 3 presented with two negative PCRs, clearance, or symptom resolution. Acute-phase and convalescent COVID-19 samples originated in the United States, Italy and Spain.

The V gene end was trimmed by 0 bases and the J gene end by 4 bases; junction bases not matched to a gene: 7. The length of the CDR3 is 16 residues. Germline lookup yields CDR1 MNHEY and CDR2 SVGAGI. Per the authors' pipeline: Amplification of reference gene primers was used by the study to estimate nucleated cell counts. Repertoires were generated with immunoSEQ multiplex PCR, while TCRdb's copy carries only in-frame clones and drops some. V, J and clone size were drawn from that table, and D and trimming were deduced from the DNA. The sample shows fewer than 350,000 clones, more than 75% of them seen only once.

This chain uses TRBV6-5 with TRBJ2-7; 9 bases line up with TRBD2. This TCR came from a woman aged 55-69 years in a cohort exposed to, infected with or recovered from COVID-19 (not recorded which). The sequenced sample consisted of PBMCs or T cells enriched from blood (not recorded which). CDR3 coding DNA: TGTGCCAGCAGTTACTCGGGCGGGAGGGGATTGTACGAGCAGTACTTC. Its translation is CASSYSGGRGLYEQYF.